A single sample is the source of the 7 T cell receptor beta chains below, sequenced in a study of blood T cell repertoires in COVID-19. The data were produced by immunoSEQ multiplex PCR, yet TCRdb's version contains in-frame clones alone and is incomplete. The sample comprises about 180,000 clones, 80% to 90% of which are singletons, and roughly 8.7% rests with the top ten. Sequenced sample: peripheral blood. The origin of the receptors is a man over 45 with active or convalescent COVID-19.

The V call is TRBV10-3, the J call TRBJ1-2; 9 bases are shared with TRBD1. Germline-derived CDR1 and CDR2 are ENHRY and SYGVKD. The CDR3 sequence is 16 residues long. V was pared by 4 bases and J by 4 bases, with 10 bases of the junction left unmatched. The CDR3 sequence: CAISGSGQGSSYGYTF. The CDR3 DNA follows: TGTGCCATCAGTGGATCGGGACAGGGATCCTCCTATGGCTACACCTTC.

The chain couples TRBV6-5 to TRBJ1-1; maybe TRBD1 (6 bases). CDR1 and CDR2 (germline): MNHEY, SVGAGI. The V end lost 0 bases, the J end lost 4 bases, and 12 bases lay between the germline ends. The length of the CDR3 is 15 residues. The CDR3 DNA follows: TGTGCCAGCAGTTACTCCCCAGGGGTGGGCACTGAAGCTTTCTTT. This translates into CASSYSPGVGTEAFF.

This chain joins TRBV9 and TRBJ2-2, with 13 nucleotides matching TRBD2. The ends lost 6 bases at V and 4 bases at J; junction bases unmatched: 6. The CDR3 length is 16 residues. The V gene's germline CDR1 is SGDLS and CDR2 YYNGEE. CDR3 in DNA: TGTGCCAGCACCCCGGGACTAGCGGGAACCACCGGGGAGCTGTTTTTT. It encodes CASTPGLAGTTGELFF.

The rearrangement links TRBV2 to TRBJ2-5, with TRBD1 identical over 8 bases. V trimming: 5 bases; J trimming: 3 bases; junction bases outside the gene matches: 5. Germline values: CDR1 SNHLY, CDR2 FYNNEI. The CDR3 has 14 residues. The CDR3 nucleotides read TGTGCCAGCAGTTTCCACAGGGGGGAAGAGACCCAGTACTTC. This encodes CASSFHRGEETQYF.

V is TRBV7-2 and J is TRBJ1-5; tentative D call: TRBD1 (5 bases). V was shortened by 5 bases and J by 2 bases, with 13 bases between the two germline ends. Germline V CDR1 and CDR2: SGHTA, FQGNSA. This CDR3 comprises 15 residues. As DNA, the CDR3 is TGTGCCAGCAGCAGGGGTGGCGCGGGCAATCAGCCCCAGCATTTT. Its protein product is CASSRGGAGNQPQHF.

The chain links TRBV3-1 (or the pseudogene TRBV3-2) to TRBJ2-7, with 7 positions matching TRBD1. Germline V gene lookup returns CDR1 LGHDT and CDR2 YNNKEL (reference sequence). Losses at the gene ends were 0 bases for V and 12 bases for J; bases not matched to a gene: 11. The CDR3 sequence is 14 residues long. The chain's CDR3 is CASSQDGGAGTVYF. In DNA, the CDR3 is TGTGCCAGCAGCCAAGATGGGGGTGCCGGGACAGTGTACTTC.

The chain joins TRBV3-1 (or the pseudogene TRBV3-2) to TRBJ2-5; weak D call: TRBD2 (7 bases). In germline, CDR1 is LGHDT, CDR2 YNNKEL (reference sequence). V was clipped by 4 bases and J by 9 bases, with 18 bases between them. The CDR3 length is 14 residues. The CDR3 is CASSPGGGRGAQYF. CDR3 DNA: TGTGCCAGCAGCCCGGGCGGGGGCCGGGGGGCCCAGTACTTC.